The rows below give T cell receptor beta chains drawn from one sample of a study of identical twins. TCRdb itself ran the 5' RACE reads through MiXCR, one entry per CDR3 protein. The sample holds around 650,000 distinct CDR3 sequences, 7.1% seen once. These records were also assigned to another study, of yellow fever vaccine responses in identical twins.

The material sequenced was PBMCs. The receptors here all came from a woman under 30 in good health. Each CDR3 is given with its conserved first and last residue. The D gene is left open where the match is weak.

V gene,D gene,J gene,CDR3 protein
TRBV12-3/TRBV12-4,NA,TRBJ1-1,CASSFERTEAFF
TRBV28,NA,TRBJ1-1,CASSLGGQPDTEAFF
TRBV2,TRBD1,TRBJ2-3,CASRARQTGWSDTQYF
TRBV9,NA,TRBJ1-4,CASSANTVANEKLFF
TRBV9,TRBD1,TRBJ1-2,CASSVGGTGDFGYTF
TRBV11-2,NA,TRBJ2-2,CASSLGRGNTGELFF
TRBV7-2,NA,TRBJ2-7,CASSFLVNVYEQYF
TRBV5-5,NA,TRBJ2-7,CASSLRFRPSYEQYF
TRBV12-3/TRBV12-4,TRBD2,TRBJ2-1,CASTPTSGRVYNEQFF
TRBV20-1,NA,TRBJ1-2,CSASPPSYGYTF
TRBV9,NA,TRBJ1-2,CASKEVDGYTF
TRBV10-2,TRBD2,TRBJ2-3,CASSYPFDGGAGYSTDTQYF
TRBV12-3/TRBV12-4,TRBD2,TRBJ2-5,CASSLGGLAGERGTQYF
TRBV20-1,NA,TRBJ1-5,CSARDHGTDWGQPQHF
TRBV7-6,TRBD1,TRBJ1-2,CASSLFSGQGRDGYTF
TRBV19,NA,TRBJ1-5,CASSTHRDDQPQHF
TRBV15,TRBD1,TRBJ1-1,CATSRTGGDTEAFF
TRBV6-1,TRBD1,TRBJ2-5,CASSQRDRQETQYF
TRBV7-6,NA,TRBJ2-3,CASSLAGGASRTDTQYF
TRBV24-1,NA,TRBJ2-1,CATSDFSVTMDPDEQFF
TRBV5-1,TRBD1,TRBJ2-2,CASSWRGQADTGELFF
TRBV27,NA,TRBJ1-6,CASSLAVRSPLHF
TRBV11-3,NA,TRBJ2-7,CASSSPLRQIYEQYF